This T cell receptor beta chain was observed in a study of blood T cells in healthy people across ages. Study results and limitations: Total diversity from one million sequenced T cells was likely underestimated. It was the long-lived donors that had more naive CD4+ cells and higher diversity than aged donors. Roughly linear age-related decline in beta diversity appeared, significant by age around 42.

A few counts support this clonotype. What it recognizes is unknown. The germline V gene has CDR1 MNHEY and CDR2 SVGEGT. This CDR3 is 16 amino acids long. The trim removed 7 bases at V and 2 bases at J, leaving 12 bases unmatched. Primers used in a second PCR of roughly 6 to 12 cycles were a sample-barcoded 5' primer and a J-beta primer mix. TCRdb ran MiXCR on the 5' RACE reads and lists one entry per CDR3 protein. The sample records hundreds of thousands of distinct CDR3 sequences, around 45% being singletons. The sequencing sample was made of blood. The chain is built from TRBV6-2 or TRBV6-3 and TRBJ2-7; 9 bases fit TRBD1. This clonotype originated in an elderly man in good health. CDR3 nucleotides: TGTGCCAGCACACGGACAGGGGCTAACCCCACCTACGAGCAGTACTTC. Its translation is CASTRTGANPTYEQYF.